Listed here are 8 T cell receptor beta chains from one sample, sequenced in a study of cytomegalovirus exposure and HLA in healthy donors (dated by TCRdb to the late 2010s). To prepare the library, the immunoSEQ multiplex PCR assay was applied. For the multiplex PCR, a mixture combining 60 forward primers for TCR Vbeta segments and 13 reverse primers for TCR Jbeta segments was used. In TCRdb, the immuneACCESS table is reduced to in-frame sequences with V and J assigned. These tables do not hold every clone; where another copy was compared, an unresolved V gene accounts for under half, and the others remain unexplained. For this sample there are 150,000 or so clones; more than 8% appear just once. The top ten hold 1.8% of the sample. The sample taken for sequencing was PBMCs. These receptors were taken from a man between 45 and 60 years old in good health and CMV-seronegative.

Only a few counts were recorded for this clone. CDR3 DNA: TGTGCCAGCAGCTTGCAGGGCCTATCCTACGAGCAGTACTTC. Translation: CASSLQGLSYEQYF. V and J are TRBV5-7 and TRBJ2-7; maybe TRBD1 (5 bases). TRBV5-7 is filed as an ORF, its function uncertain. The CDR3 has 14 amino acids. Trimming removed 1 base from V and 1 base from J, with 9 bases in between.

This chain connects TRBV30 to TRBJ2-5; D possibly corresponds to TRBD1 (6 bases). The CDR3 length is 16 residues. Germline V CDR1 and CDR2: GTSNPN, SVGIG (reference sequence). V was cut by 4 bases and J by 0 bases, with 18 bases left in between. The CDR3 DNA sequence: TGTGCCTGGAATACAGGGCGGGCGTACTACCAAGAGACCCAGTACTTC. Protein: CAWNTGRAYYQETQYF.

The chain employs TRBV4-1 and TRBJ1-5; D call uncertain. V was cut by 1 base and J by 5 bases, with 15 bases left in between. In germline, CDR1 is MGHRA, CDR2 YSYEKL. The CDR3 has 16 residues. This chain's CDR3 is CASSQASSAGDQPQHF. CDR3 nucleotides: TGCGCCAGCAGCCAAGCGTCCTCGGCGGGCGATCAGCCCCAGCATTTT.

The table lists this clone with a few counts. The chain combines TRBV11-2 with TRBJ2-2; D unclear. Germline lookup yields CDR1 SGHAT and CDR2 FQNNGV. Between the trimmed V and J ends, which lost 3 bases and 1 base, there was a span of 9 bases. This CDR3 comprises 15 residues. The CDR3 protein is CASSFGPLNTGELFF. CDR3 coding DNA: TGTGCCAGCAGCTTTGGCCCATTGAACACCGGGGAGCTGTTTTTT.

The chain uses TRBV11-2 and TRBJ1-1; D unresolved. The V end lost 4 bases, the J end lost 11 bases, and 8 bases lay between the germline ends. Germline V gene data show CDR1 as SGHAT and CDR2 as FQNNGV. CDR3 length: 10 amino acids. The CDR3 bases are TGTGCCAGCAGCTCAGTCCAGGCTTTCTTT. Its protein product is CASSSVQAFF.

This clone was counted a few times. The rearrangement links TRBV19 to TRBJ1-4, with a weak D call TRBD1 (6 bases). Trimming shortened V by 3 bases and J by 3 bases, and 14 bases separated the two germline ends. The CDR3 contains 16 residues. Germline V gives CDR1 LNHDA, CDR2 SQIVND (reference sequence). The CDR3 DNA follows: TGTGCCAGTAGTATTTTCAGGGGCAGGGCTAATGAAAAACTGTTTTTT. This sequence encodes CASSIFRGRANEKLFF. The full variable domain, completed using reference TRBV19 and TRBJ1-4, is DGGITQSPKYLFRKEGQNVTLSCEQNLNHDAMYWYRQDPGQGLRLIYYSQIVNDFQKGDIAEGYSVSREKKESFPLTVTSAQKNPTAFYLCASSIFRGRANEKLFFGSGTQLSVL.

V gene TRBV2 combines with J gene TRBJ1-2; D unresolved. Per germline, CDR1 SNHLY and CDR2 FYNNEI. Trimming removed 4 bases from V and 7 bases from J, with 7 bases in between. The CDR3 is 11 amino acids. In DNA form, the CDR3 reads TGTGCCAGCAGTGCGGTTCTTGGCTACACCTTC. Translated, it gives CASSAVLGYTF.

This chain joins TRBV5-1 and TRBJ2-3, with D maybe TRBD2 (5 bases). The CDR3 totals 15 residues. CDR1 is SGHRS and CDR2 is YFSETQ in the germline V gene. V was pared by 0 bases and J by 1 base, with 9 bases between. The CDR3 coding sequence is TGCGCCAGCAGCTTGGAGAAGGGAGGCACAGATACGCAGTATTTT. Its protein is CASSLEKGGTDTQYF.